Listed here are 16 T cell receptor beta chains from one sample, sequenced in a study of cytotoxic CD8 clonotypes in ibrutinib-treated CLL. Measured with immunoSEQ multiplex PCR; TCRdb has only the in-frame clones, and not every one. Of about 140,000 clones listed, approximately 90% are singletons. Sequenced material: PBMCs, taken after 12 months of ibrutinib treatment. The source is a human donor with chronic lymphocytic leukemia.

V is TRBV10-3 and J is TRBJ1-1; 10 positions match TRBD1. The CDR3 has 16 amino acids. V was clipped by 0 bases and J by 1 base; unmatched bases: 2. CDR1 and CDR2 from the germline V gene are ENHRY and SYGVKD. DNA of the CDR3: TGTGCCATCAGTGAGTCTCGGACAGGGGGGAACACTGAAGCTTTCTTT. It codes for CAISESRTGGNTEAFF.

The CDR3 loop is CASSAGTGVNQPQHF. The CDR3 DNA sequence: TGTGCCAGCAGTGCCGGGACAGGGGTCAATCAGCCCCAGCATTTT. The J gene is TRBJ1-5, the V gene TRBV6-1; 10 positions agree with TRBD1. Germline V CDR1 and CDR2: MNHNS, SASEGT. The CDR3 is 15 residues long. The J segment lost 3 bases and the V segment lost 4 bases, leaving 3 bases of the junction unmatched.

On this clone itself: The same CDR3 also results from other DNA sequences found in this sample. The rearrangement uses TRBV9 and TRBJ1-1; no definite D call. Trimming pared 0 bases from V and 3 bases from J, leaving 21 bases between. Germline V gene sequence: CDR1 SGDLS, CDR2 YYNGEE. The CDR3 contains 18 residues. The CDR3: CASSVAGNSYSGDTEAFF. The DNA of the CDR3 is TGTGCCAGCAGCGTAGCGGGAAATTCATACAGTGGGGACACTGAAGCTTTCTTT.

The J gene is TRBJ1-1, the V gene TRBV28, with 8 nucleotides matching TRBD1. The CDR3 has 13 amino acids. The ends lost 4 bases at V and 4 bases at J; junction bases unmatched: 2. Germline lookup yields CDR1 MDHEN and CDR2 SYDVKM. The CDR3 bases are TGTGCCAGCAGTTCCGGACAGGGCACTGAAGCTTTCTTT. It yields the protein CASSSGQGTEAFF.

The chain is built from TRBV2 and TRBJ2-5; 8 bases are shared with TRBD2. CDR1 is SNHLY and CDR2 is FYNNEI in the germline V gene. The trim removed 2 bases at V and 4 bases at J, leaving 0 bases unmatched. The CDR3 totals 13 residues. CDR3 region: CASSELAGETQYF. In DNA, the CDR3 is TGTGCCAGCAGTGAACTAGCGGGAGAGACCCAGTACTTC.

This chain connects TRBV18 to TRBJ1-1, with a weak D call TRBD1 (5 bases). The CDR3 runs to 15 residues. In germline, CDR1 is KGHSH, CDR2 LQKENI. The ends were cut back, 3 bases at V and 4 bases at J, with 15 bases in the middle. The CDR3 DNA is TGTGCCAGCTCACCCCCCAAAGGGGCAACCACTGAAGCTTTCTTT. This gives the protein CASSPPKGATTEAFF.

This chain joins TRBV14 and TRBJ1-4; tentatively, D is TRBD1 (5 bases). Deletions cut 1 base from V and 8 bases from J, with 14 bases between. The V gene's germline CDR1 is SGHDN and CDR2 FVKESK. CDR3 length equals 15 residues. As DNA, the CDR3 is TGTGCCAGCAGCCAAGGTTGGGGCGAAGGGGAAAAACTGTTTTTT. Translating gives CASSQGWGEGEKLFF.

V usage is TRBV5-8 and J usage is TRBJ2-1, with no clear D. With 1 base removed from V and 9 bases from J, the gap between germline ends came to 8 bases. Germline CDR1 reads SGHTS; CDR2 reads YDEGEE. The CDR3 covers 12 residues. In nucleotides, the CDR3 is TGTGCCAGCAGCTTGCTAGGGCTTGAGCAGTTCTTC. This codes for CASSLLGLEQFF.

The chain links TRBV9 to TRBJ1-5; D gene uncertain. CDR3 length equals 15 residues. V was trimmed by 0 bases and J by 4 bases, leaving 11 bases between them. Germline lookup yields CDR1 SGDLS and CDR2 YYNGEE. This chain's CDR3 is CASSVDNSPNQPQHF. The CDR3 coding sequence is TGTGCCAGCAGCGTAGACAACAGCCCGAATCAGCCCCAGCATTTT.

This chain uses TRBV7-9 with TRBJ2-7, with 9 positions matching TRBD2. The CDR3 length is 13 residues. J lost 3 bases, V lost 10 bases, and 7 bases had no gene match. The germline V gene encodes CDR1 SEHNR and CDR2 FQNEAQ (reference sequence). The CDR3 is CATAGGPFYEQYF. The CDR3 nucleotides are TGTGCCACCGCGGGGGGGCCATTCTACGAGCAGTACTTC. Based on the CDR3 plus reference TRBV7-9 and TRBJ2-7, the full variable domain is DTGVSQNPRHKITKRGQNVTFRCDPISEHNRLYWYRQTLGQGPEFLTYFQNEAQLEKSRLLSDRFSAERPKGSFSTLEIQRTEQGDSAMYLCATAGGPFYEQYFGPGTRLTVT.

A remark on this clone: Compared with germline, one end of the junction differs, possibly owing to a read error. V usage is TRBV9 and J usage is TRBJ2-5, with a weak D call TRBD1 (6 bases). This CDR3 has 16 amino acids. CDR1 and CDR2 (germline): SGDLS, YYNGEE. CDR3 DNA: TGTGCCAGCAGCGCCGAGCCCACCGGGACACACAACTCGGGCCACTTC. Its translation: CASSAEPTGTHNSGHF. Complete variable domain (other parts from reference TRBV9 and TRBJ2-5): DSGVTQTPKHLITATGQRVTLRCSPRSGDLSVYWYQQSLDQGLQFLIQYYNGEERAKGNILERFSAQQFPDLHSELNLSSLELGDSALYFCASSAEPTGTHNSGHFGPGTRLLVL.

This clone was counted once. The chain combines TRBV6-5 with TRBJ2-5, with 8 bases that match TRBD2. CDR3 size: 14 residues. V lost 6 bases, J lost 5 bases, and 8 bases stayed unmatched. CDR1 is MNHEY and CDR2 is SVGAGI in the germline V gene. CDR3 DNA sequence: TGTGCCAGCAGCCAACTCTCGGGGGGGGAGACCCAGTACTTC. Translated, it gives CASSQLSGGETQYF.

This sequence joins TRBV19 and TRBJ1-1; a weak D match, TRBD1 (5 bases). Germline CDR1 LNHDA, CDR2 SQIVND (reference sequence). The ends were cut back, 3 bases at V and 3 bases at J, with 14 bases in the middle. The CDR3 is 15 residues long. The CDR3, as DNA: TGTGCCAGTAGTATGCGGGGGGATTGGGACACTGAAGCTTTCTTT. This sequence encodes CASSMRGDWDTEAFF. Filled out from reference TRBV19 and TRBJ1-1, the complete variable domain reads DGGITQSPKYLFRKEGQNVTLSCEQNLNHDAMYWYRQDPGQGLRLIYYSQIVNDFQKGDIAEGYSVSREKKESFPLTVTSAQKNPTAFYLCASSMRGDWDTEAFFGQGTRLTVV.

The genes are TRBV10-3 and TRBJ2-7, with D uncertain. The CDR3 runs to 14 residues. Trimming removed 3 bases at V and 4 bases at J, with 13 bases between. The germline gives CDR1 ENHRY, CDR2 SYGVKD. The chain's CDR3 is CAISEVSDRYEQYF. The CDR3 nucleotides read TGTGCCATCAGTGAAGTCTCCGACCGATACGAGCAGTACTTC.

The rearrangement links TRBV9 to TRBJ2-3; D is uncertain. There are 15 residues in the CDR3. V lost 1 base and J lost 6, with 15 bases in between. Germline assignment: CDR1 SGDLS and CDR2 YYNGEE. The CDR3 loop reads CASSVSNSLADTQYF. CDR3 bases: TGTGCCAGCAGCGTAAGTAACTCCTTGGCGGATACGCAGTATTTT.

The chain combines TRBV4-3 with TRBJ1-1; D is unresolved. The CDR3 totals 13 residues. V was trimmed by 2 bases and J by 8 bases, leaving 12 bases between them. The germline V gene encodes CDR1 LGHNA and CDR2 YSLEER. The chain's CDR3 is CASSQLSGREAFF. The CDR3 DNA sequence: TGCGCCAGCAGCCAACTTTCTGGGAGAGAAGCTTTCTTT.